This TCR beta chain is drawn from a study of blood T cells in healthy people across ages. The CDR3 has 15 amino acids. Germline CDR1 SGHTA, CDR2 FQGTGA. Trimming took off 5 bases at V and 0 bases at J, with 11 bases between the two ends. Concerning this clonotype: The conserved closing phenylalanine or tryptophan is absent in this CDR3, likely reflecting a read error.

With a J-beta primer mix and a sample-barcoded 5' primer, a second PCR ran about 6 to 11 cycles. TCRdb reprocessed the 5' RACE reads via MiXCR and lists one record per CDR3 protein. This sample has 750,000 to 950,000 distinct CDR3 sequences, with roughly 24% found just once. Another study also made use of these data, one on T cells of mothers and their children.

The receptor was isolated from a boy under 18 in good health. The sequenced sample was blood. V is TRBV7-3 and J is TRBJ2-1; D possibly corresponds to TRBD2 (5 bases). The CDR3 nucleotides are TGTGCCAGCAGCCCCGGACTTGACTCCTACAATGAGCAGTTCCTC. Its protein is CASSPGLDSYNEQFL.